What follows are 10 T cell receptor beta chains derived from one specimen sequenced in a study of blood T cells in healthy people across ages. Through a sample-barcoded 5' primer and a J-beta primer mix, a second PCR was run for 7 to 11 cycles. TCRdb reprocessed the 5' RACE reads via MiXCR and lists one record per CDR3 protein. The repertoire holds some 1.8 million distinct CDR3 sequences, approximately 40% seen once, with 23% in the top ten. Sequenced: blood. The receptors stem from a human donor in good health.

This clonotype was seen ten or more times. This sequence joins TRBV6-5 and TRBJ2-2; D gene ambiguous. Trimming stripped 4 bases from V and 4 bases from J, with 1 base between. The CDR3 sequence is 11 residues long. Germline V gene sequence: CDR1 MNHEY, CDR2 SVGAGI. The CDR3 DNA reads as TGTGCCAGCAGTTCCACCGGGGAGCTGTTTTTT. Translated: CASSSTGELFF.

This clonotype has only a few counts. J is TRBJ1-5 and V is TRBV24-1; D perhaps matches TRBD1 (5 bases). The CDR3 totals 14 residues. With 5 bases removed from V and 1 base from J, the gap between germline ends came to 8 bases. Germline V lookup: CDR1 KGHDR, CDR2 SFDVKD. CDR3 loop: CATSGQYSNQPQHF. CDR3 nucleotides: TGTGCCACCAGTGGACAGTACAGCAATCAGCCCCAGCATTTT.

The chain carries TRBV7-2 and TRBJ2-1; 7 bases line up with TRBD1. With 5 bases clipped from V and 4 bases from J, the junction kept 8 bases outside the gene matches. The germline CDR1 and CDR2 sequences are SGHTA and FQGNSA. The CDR3 is 15 amino acids. The CDR3 DNA reads as TGTGCCAGCAGCATCACAGGGGATAGGTACAATGAGCAGTTCTTC. Protein sequence: CASSITGDRYNEQFF.

The CDR3 region has the DNA TGTGCCAGCGCGGGGGGGCCGCGCGCTGGCACAGATACGCAGTATTTT. This sequence encodes CASAGGPRAGTDTQYF. The chain combines TRBV12-3 or TRBV12-4 with TRBJ2-3, with 9 bases that match TRBD2. V shed 8 bases and J 1 base; nucleotides not matched to a gene: 10. The CDR3 extends over 16 amino acids.

V usage is TRBV7-2 and J usage is TRBJ2-3, with D unresolved. Trimming took 1 base from V and 7 from J, leaving 9 bases between them. In germline, CDR1 is SGHTA, CDR2 FQGNSA. This CDR3 has 13 residues. The CDR3 region has the DNA TGTGCCAGCAGCTTAGTCCCGGAGTATACGCAGTATTTT. Amino acid sequence: CASSLVPEYTQYF. Full variable domain (remainder filled in from reference TRBV7-2 and TRBJ2-3): GAGVSQSPSNKVTEKGKDVELRCDPISGHTALYWYRQSLGQGLEFLIYFQGNSAPDKSGLPSDRFSAERTGGSVSTLTIQRTQQEDSAVYLCASSLVPEYTQYFGPGTRLTVL.

This clonotype was seen only a few times. The CDR3 sequence is CSARVLGHEQYF. The CDR3 DNA reads TGCAGTGCTAGAGTGCTAGGGCATGAGCAGTACTTC. This chain joins TRBV20-1 and TRBJ2-4, with no clear D. CDR3 size: 12 residues. Germline CDR1 reads DFQATT; CDR2 reads SNEGSKA (reference sequence). The V gene lost 1 base and the J gene lost 13 bases, with 14 bases spanning the gap.

This clonotype was seen a handful of times. V and J are TRBV29-1 and TRBJ2-5; TRBD1 matches 8 bases. The better agreement between TRBJ2-7 and the DNA end casts doubt on the J call. This CDR3 contains 16 residues. From germline, CDR1 is SQVTM and CDR2 ANQGSEA. CDR3 in DNA: TGCAGCGTTGAAGGCGGACCGGGACAGGTCCTGGGCGAGCAGTACTTC. Translating it yields CSVEGGPGQVLGEQYF.

The J gene is TRBJ2-1, the V gene TRBV25-1, with 11 bases that match TRBD2. CDR1 MGHDK and CDR2 SYGVNS come from the germline V gene. J lost 9 bases, V lost 5 bases, and 6 bases had no gene match. The CDR3 has 14 residues. CDR3 bases: TGTGCCAGCAGTCAGCTAGCGGGGGGCCTTGAGCAGTTCTTC. Amino acid sequence: CASSQLAGGLEQFF.

This chain connects TRBV16 to TRBJ1-5; D unclear. The CDR3 runs to 15 residues. In germline, CDR1 is KGHSY, CDR2 FQNENV. V lost 1 base, J lost 9 bases, and 16 bases lay in between. The CDR3 DNA reads as TGTGCCAGCAGCCAATTTCAGGTTGGGAGCTCGCCCCAGCATTTT. Protein sequence: CASSQFQVGSSPQHF.

The chain employs TRBV4-1 and TRBJ1-2; 7 positions match TRBD1. This CDR3 region has 16 residues. Trimming removed 0 bases from V and 0 bases from J; junction bases left unmatched: 4. The germline CDR1 and CDR2 sequences are MGHRA and YSYEKL. The CDR3 loop is CASSQDQDRANYGYTF. In nucleotides, the CDR3 is TGCGCCAGCAGCCAAGATCAAGACAGGGCTAACTATGGCTACACCTTC.